This is a list of T cell receptor beta chains from one sample in a study of tumor-infiltrating lymphocytes in primary liver carcinoma. TCRdb used MiXCR to reprocess the multiplex PCR reads, holding one entry per CDR3 protein. Among about 44,000 distinct CDR3 sequences listed, roughly 75% were seen once. The sequenced sample consisted of tumor-adjacent normal liver tissue. These TCRs come from a woman in her 30s with primary liver carcinoma and hepatitis B virus infection. CDR3s include the opening cysteine and the closing phenylalanine or tryptophan. A D gene is named only where the DNA matches it firmly. Only some rows state a clone size, as once, few, many or a class for expanded clones.

abundance: NA
j_gene: TRBJ2-5
v_gene: TRBV29-1
d_gene: NA
CDR3aa: CSVEDEYCSYEQYF
CDR3nt: TGCAGCGTTGAAGATGAATACTGCTCCTACGAGCAATACTTC

abundance: NA
j_gene: TRBJ2-5
v_gene: TRBV2
d_gene: NA
CDR3aa: CGSSELAGHPFQETQYF
CDR3nt: TGTGGCAGCAGTGAATTGGCGGGACACCCCTTCCAAGAGACCCAGTACTTC

abundance: NA
j_gene: TRBJ1-5
v_gene: TRBV7-8
d_gene: NA
CDR3aa: CAGSLTGQVSQPQHF
CDR3nt: TGTGCCGGCAGCCTTACGGGCCAGGTCAGTCAGCCCCAGCATTTT

abundance: medium-sized
j_gene: TRBJ1-1
v_gene: TRBV4-1
d_gene: NA
CDR3aa: CASSASQGNTEAFF
CDR3nt: TGCGCCAGCAGCGCATCACAGGGAAACACTGAAGCTTTCTTT

abundance: once
j_gene: TRBJ2-1
v_gene: TRBV24-1
d_gene: TRBD2
CDR3aa: CATTDFSGGSEQFF
CDR3nt: TGTGCCACCACTGATTTTAGCGGGGGGTCTGAGCAGTTCTTC

abundance: many
j_gene: TRBJ2-7
v_gene: TRBV6-1
d_gene: TRBD1
CDR3aa: CASSQTGGWSYEQYF
CDR3nt: TGTGCCAGCAGCCAAACAGGGGGGTGGAGCTACGAGCAGTACTTC

abundance: NA
j_gene: TRBJ1-1
v_gene: TRBV6-2/TRBV6-3
d_gene: NA
CDR3aa: CASSSRYRSNTGAFF
CDR3nt: TGTGCCAGCAGTTCTAGGTACAGATCGAACACTGGAGCTTTCTTT

abundance: NA
j_gene: TRBJ2-1
v_gene: TRBV4-1
d_gene: NA
CDR3aa: CTSSKDTLLSAGDNEEFF
CDR3nt: TGCACCAGCAGCAAAGACACCCTTCTTTCGGCGGGGGACAATGAGGAGTTCTTC

abundance: NA
j_gene: TRBJ2-1
v_gene: TRBV4-3
d_gene: NA
CDR3aa: CANSHTELVNEQLF
CDR3nt: TGCGCCAACAGCCACACAGAGTTGGTCAATGAACAGTTGTTC

abundance: NA
j_gene: TRBJ2-2
v_gene: TRBV7-2
d_gene: TRBD2
CDR3aa: CASCSPGLAGGPSTGELFF
CDR3nt: TGTGCCAGCTGCTCGCCGGGACTAGCGGGAGGGCCGTCGACCGGGGAACTGTTTTTT

abundance: many
j_gene: TRBJ2-1
v_gene: TRBV28
d_gene: TRBD2
CDR3aa: CASSTIAGGGNEQFF
CDR3nt: TGTGCCAGCAGTACGATAGCGGGAGGAGGCAATGAGCAGTTCTTC

abundance: NA
j_gene: TRBJ2-3
v_gene: TRBV7-9
d_gene: TRBD2
CDR3aa: CANSLGQAGARADTQYF
CDR3nt: TGTGCCAACAGCTTAGGTCAAGCGGGAGCTAGGGCAGATACGCAGTATTTT

abundance: many
j_gene: TRBJ1-1
v_gene: TRBV12-3/TRBV12-4
d_gene: TRBD1
CDR3aa: CASNFDDRGFEAFF
CDR3nt: TGTGCCAGCAATTTTGACGACAGGGGTTTTGAAGCTTTCTTT